Described below is a single T cell receptor beta chain sequence and its context. This entry comes from a study of beta chain features in type 1 diabetes. The CDR3 contains 12 residues. Germline CDR1 and CDR2: GTSNPN and SVGIG (reference sequence). Trimming left V 2 bases short and J 5 bases short, with 7 bases between. Expressed TCRB transcripts got sequenced, as all isolated RNA was reverse transcribed. TCRdb keeps only in-frame clones here, not all; method: immunoSEQ multiplex PCR. Found here are 350,000 to 400,000 clones, approximately 15% of them singletons; the top ten hold 0.019%. The receptor was isolated from a woman under 30 in good health. Input material: naive CD4+ T cells from blood. The V and J genes are TRBV30 and TRBJ1-5; D is uncertain. CDR3 sequence (DNA): TGTGCCTGGAGTCTGACTGATCAGCCCCAGCATTTT. Protein sequence: CAWSLTDQPQHF. The whole variable domain, remainder taken from reference TRBV30 and TRBJ1-5, is SQTIHQWPATLVQPVGSPLSLECTVEGTSNPNLYWYRQAAGRGLQLLFYSVGIGQISSEVPQNLSASRPQDRQFILSSKKLLLSDSGFYLCAWSLTDQPQHFGDGTRLSIL.